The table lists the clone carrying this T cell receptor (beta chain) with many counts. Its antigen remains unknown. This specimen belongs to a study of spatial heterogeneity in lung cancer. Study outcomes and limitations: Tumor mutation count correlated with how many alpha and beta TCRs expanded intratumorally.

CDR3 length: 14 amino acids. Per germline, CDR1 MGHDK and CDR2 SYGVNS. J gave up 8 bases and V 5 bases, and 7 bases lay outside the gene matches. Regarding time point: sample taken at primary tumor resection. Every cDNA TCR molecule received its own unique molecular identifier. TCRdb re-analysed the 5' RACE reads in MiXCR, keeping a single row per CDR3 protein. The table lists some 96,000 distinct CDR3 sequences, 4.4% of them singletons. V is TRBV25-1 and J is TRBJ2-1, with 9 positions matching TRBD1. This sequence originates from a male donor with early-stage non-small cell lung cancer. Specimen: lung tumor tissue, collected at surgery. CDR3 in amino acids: CASSRDRVEDEQFF. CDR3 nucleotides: TGTGCCAGCAGTAGGGACAGGGTCGAAGATGAGCAGTTCTTC.